Below are 26 T cell receptor beta chains sequenced from a single sample in a study of shared clonotypes between healthy human individuals. The method was immunoSEQ multiplex PCR; TCRdb's version includes in-frame clones alone and lacks a portion of them. The data hold more than 2 million clones, with almost 96% observed a single time. Sequencing was done on a sample of naive CD4+ T cells sorted from blood. Subset: CD45RA+ positively selected. These receptors came from a man in his late teens or twenties in good health.

V and J are TRBV19 and TRBJ2-7; TRBD1 agrees at 8 bases. Germline CDR1 is LNHDA and CDR2 is SQIVND (reference sequence). This CDR3 comprises 14 residues. V shed 3 bases and J 7 bases; nucleotides not matched to a gene: 8. The CDR3 region is CASSISQGATEQYF. The CDR3 bases are TGTGCCAGTAGTATTTCCCAGGGGGCGACGGAGCAGTACTTC.

The table lists this clone with a few counts. J is TRBJ2-7 and V is TRBV19, with D perhaps TRBD2 (5 bases). V gave up 5 bases and J gave up 6 bases, with 23 bases separating them. This CDR3 comprises 16 residues. CDR1 and CDR2 from the germline V gene are LNHDA and SQIVND (reference sequence). The CDR3 DNA reads as TGTGCCAGTAGTGCCCCTTTCGGTCCGGGAATGGGCGAGCAGTACTTC. Residues: CASSAPFGPGMGEQYF. The variable domain in full, completed from reference TRBV19 and TRBJ2-7, reads DGGITQSPKYLFRKEGQNVTLSCEQNLNHDAMYWYRQDPGQGLRLIYYSQIVNDFQKGDIAEGYSVSREKKESFPLTVTSAQKNPTAFYLCASSAPFGPGMGEQYFGPGTRLTVT.

The chain has TRBV5-4 and TRBJ1-1; TRBD1 matches 12 bases. Germline CDR1 and CDR2: SGHNT and YYREEE (reference sequence). The CDR3 contains 17 residues. V shed 3 bases and J 1 base; nucleotides not matched to a gene: 7. The DNA for the CDR3 is TGTGCCAGCAGCTCCGGGACAGGGGGCTTTTCGAACACTGAAGCTTTCTTT. Translation gives CASSSGTGGFSNTEAFF.

Notes on this clone: Other nucleotide sequences in the sample specify the same CDR3. This chain joins TRBV19 and TRBJ1-1, with 7 bases fitting TRBD1. With V trimmed by 5 bases and J by 0 bases, 3 bases remained unmatched. Germline CDR1 LNHDA, CDR2 SQIVND (reference sequence). CDR3 length equals 14 residues. This CDR3 is CASSLGQLNTEAFF. The CDR3 DNA is TGTGCCAGTAGTTTGGGACAGCTGAACACTGAAGCTTTCTTT.

J is TRBJ2-7 and V is TRBV7-2; 12 nucleotides align to TRBD2. This CDR3 spans 15 amino acids. V dropped 5 bases and J dropped 2; count of bases not matched to a gene: 4. CDR1 and CDR2 (germline): SGHTA, FQGNSA. DNA for the CDR3: TGTGCCAGCAGCCGGCTAGCGGGAGGGGCCTACGAGCAGTACTTC. It is translated as CASSRLAGGAYEQYF.

The chain links TRBV9 to TRBJ2-7; no definite D call. The CDR3 is 13 amino acids. The germline gives CDR1 SGDLS, CDR2 YYNGEE. Trimming shortened V by 0 bases and J by 2 bases, and 6 bases separated the two germline ends. The CDR3, as DNA: TGTGCCAGCAGCGTAGGAGAGGCCTACGAGCAGTACTTC. Amino acids: CASSVGEAYEQYF.

The J gene is TRBJ2-3, the V gene TRBV5-1, with D hard to call. Germline CDR1 and CDR2: SGHRS and YFSETQ. CDR3 length: 16 amino acids. V lost 2 bases and J lost 1, with 14 bases in between. The CDR3 nucleotides are TGCGCCAGCAGCTTATCTATTGCCGCAGGCACAGATACGCAGTATTTT. Protein product: CASSLSIAAGTDTQYF.

In regard to this clone: Other DNA sequences in this specimen translate into the identical CDR3. This rearrangement joins TRBV7-2 to TRBJ2-3; TRBD2 matches 13 bases. Germline-derived CDR1 and CDR2 are SGHTA and FQGNSA. Losses at the gene ends were 6 bases for V and 6 bases for J; bases not matched to a gene: 6. The CDR3 consists of 15 residues. The CDR3 sequence is CASSPGLAGVDTQYF. The CDR3, as DNA: TGTGCCAGCAGTCCCGGACTAGCGGGAGTGGATACGCAGTATTTT.

This sequence joins TRBV30 and TRBJ2-4; D ambiguous. Germline V gene lookup returns CDR1 GTSNPN and CDR2 SVGIG (reference sequence). The V and J ends lost 0 bases and 1 base respectively, with 10 bases between them. CDR3 size: 15 residues. CDR3 coding DNA: TGTGCCTGGAGTGTACAAGTCCTGGCCAAAAACATTCAGTACTTC. This translates into CAWSVQVLAKNIQYF.

The chain has TRBV4-1 and TRBJ2-7; the match to TRBD1 covers 7 bases. V dropped 4 bases and J dropped 1; count of bases not matched to a gene: 10. This CDR3 has 16 residues. The V gene's germline CDR1 is MGHRA and CDR2 YSYEKL. The CDR3 nucleotides read TGCGCCAGCAGCCGTCGAGACAGGGTTGCTTCCTACGAGCAGTACTTC. Its protein is CASSRRDRVASYEQYF.

The chain couples TRBV2 to TRBJ2-7, with a possible D match to TRBD2 (6 bases). Germline V gene sequence: CDR1 SNHLY, CDR2 FYNNEI. The CDR3 is made up of 14 amino acids. Trimming stripped 5 bases from V and 4 bases from J, with 15 bases between. The DNA for the CDR3 is TGTGCCAGCAGTCCCGACCGGGGGAAGTACGAGCAGTACTTC. It codes for CASSPDRGKYEQYF.

This clone was counted once. The chain joins TRBV27 to TRBJ2-7, with 12 bases lining up with TRBD1. Germline values: CDR1 MNHEY, CDR2 SMNVEV (reference sequence). The CDR3 covers 17 residues. The V gene end was trimmed by 7 bases and the J gene end by 0 bases; junction bases not matched to a gene: 10. The CDR3 region has the DNA TGTGCCAGCACCGCCGGGACAGGGGGCCTCCGCTCCTACGAGCAGTACTTC. It is translated as CASTAGTGGLRSYEQYF.

V is TRBV28 and J is TRBJ1-1; D may be TRBD1 (5 bases). The V gene's germline CDR1 is MDHEN and CDR2 SYDVKM. V lost 1 base to trimming and J lost 7 bases, with 16 bases between them. The CDR3 is made up of 15 amino acids. The CDR3 DNA reads TGTGCCAGCAGTTTATTGAAGGGGCTTTTTGGTGAAGCTTTCTTT. The encoded protein is CASSLLKGLFGEAFF.

This clone occurred once. V usage is TRBV5-1 and J usage is TRBJ2-7; unclear D gene. Germline V lookup: CDR1 SGHRS, CDR2 YFSETQ. Trimming pared 7 bases from V and 0 bases from J, leaving 17 bases between. The CDR3 is made up of 15 amino acids. In DNA form, the CDR3 reads TGCGCCAGCCCCCCTTTCTGGTCAAGCTCCTACGAGCAGTACTTC. Its translation is CASPPFWSSSYEQYF.

This clone was observed a single time. The genes are TRBV19 and TRBJ1-5; the match to TRBD1 covers 7 bases. Trimming at V came to 10 bases and at J to 0 bases, leaving 9 bases not matched to a gene. Germline CDR1 reads LNHDA; CDR2 reads SQIVND (reference sequence). The CDR3 consists of 15 residues. CDR3 region: CATQTGRVSNQPQHF. The CDR3 nucleotides read TGTGCCACTCAGACAGGGAGGGTTAGCAATCAGCCCCAGCATTTT.

The V call is TRBV5-1, the J call TRBJ2-3; D ambiguous. This CDR3 is built from 13 residues. In germline, CDR1 is SGHRS, CDR2 YFSETQ. V was shortened by 6 bases and J by 4 bases, with 12 bases between the two germline ends. The CDR3 here is CASNSFGADTQYF. The DNA for the CDR3 is TGCGCCAGCAACTCGTTTGGGGCAGATACGCAGTATTTT.

The chain employs TRBV5-5 and TRBJ1-3; the D is unclear. CDR1 SGHKS and CDR2 YYEKEE come from the germline V gene (reference sequence). This CDR3 spans 12 amino acids. Trimming shortened V by 0 bases and J by 7 bases, and 5 bases separated the two germline ends. CDR3 residues: CASSLAMNTIYF. The CDR3 DNA reads TGTGCCAGCAGCTTGGCGATGAACACCATATATTTT.

This clone is a singleton in its sample. A read error is possible here, since a much larger clone lies one base away. Other DNA sequences within the sample encode an identical CDR3. The chain joins TRBV5-1 to TRBJ1-2; perhaps TRBD1 as D (5 bases). Germline V gene sequence: CDR1 SGHRS, CDR2 YFSETQ. V lost 0 bases and J 2 bases, leaving 8 bases between the germline ends. The length of the CDR3 is 14 residues. This chain's CDR3 is CASSLGRGNYGYTF. In nucleotides, the CDR3 is TGCGCCAGCAGCTTGGGACGGGGGAACTATGGCTACACCTTC. Filled out from reference TRBV5-1 and TRBJ1-2, the complete variable domain reads KAGVTQTPRYLIKTRGQQVTLSCSPISGHRSVSWYQQTPGQGLQFLFEYFSETQRNKGNFPGRFSGRQFSNSRSEMNVSTLELGDSALYLCASSLGRGNYGYTFGSGTRLTVV.

The J gene is TRBJ1-1, the V gene TRBV5-1; 9 bases fit TRBD1. Germline lookup yields CDR1 SGHRS and CDR2 YFSETQ. J gave up 1 base and V 7 bases, and 5 bases lay outside the gene matches. The CDR3 spans 14 residues. CDR3 nucleotide sequence: TGCGCCAGCCGAGTGGGACAGGGGAACACTGAAGCTTTCTTT. Its protein product is CASRVGQGNTEAFF.

The CDR3 is CASSFRGPFYEQYF. For the CDR3, the DNA is TGCGCCAGCAGCTTCCGGGGGCCCTTCTACGAGCAGTACTTC. The chain has TRBV5-1 and TRBJ2-7; D may be TRBD1 or TRBD2 (6 bases each). Trimming removed 2 bases from V and 3 bases from J, with 12 bases in between. CDR1 and CDR2 from the germline V gene are SGHRS and YFSETQ. This CDR3 spans 14 amino acids.

The chain employs TRBV28 and TRBJ1-2, with D tentatively TRBD1 (5 bases). V was pared by 10 bases and J by 2 bases, with 14 bases between. The CDR3 is made up of 13 amino acids. Germline-derived CDR1 and CDR2 are MDHEN and SYDVKM. The CDR3 loop reads CATYRGVNYGYTF. In DNA, the CDR3 is TGTGCCACCTATCGGGGGGTCAACTATGGCTACACCTTC.

J is TRBJ2-5 and V is TRBV5-4; 8 positions match TRBD2. CDR1 SGHNT and CDR2 YYREEE come from the germline V gene (reference sequence). The V segment lost 0 bases and the J segment 3 bases; nucleotides outside the gene matches: 10. This CDR3 spans 17 amino acids. The CDR3 DNA follows: TGTGCCAGCAGCTTGGGAGGGCAAGGCGGGAGGAAAGAGACCCAGTACTTC. Translation gives CASSLGGQGGRKETQYF.

The V and J genes are TRBV15 and TRBJ1-5, with D unclear. Germline V gives CDR1 LNHNV, CDR2 YYDKDF (reference sequence). Between the trimmed V and J ends, which lost 3 bases and 5 bases, there was a span of 11 bases. This CDR3 has 14 residues. CDR3 bases: TGTGCCACCAGCAGCTACCCACCGGATCAGCCCCAGCATTTT. This sequence encodes CATSSYPPDQPQHF.

V usage is TRBV6-6 and J usage is TRBJ2-4; possible D gene TRBD2, 5 bases. The CDR3 has 16 residues. Germline CDR1 reads MNHNY; CDR2 reads SVGAGI (reference sequence). V was cut by 5 bases and J by 0 bases, with 14 bases left in between. The CDR3 here is CASSTGTEGAKNIQYF. The CDR3 coding sequence is TGTGCCAGCAGTACCGGTACAGAGGGAGCCAAAAACATTCAGTACTTC.

The rearrangement joins TRBV18 to TRBJ1-5; D gene unclear. Trimming stripped 3 bases from V and 5 bases from J, with 14 bases between. The germline CDR1 and CDR2 sequences are KGHSH and LQKENI. The CDR3 sequence is 15 residues long. In nucleotides, the CDR3 is TGTGCCAGCTCACCTGCGTCGCTGAGGGATCAGCCCCAGCATTTT. Protein: CASSPASLRDQPQHF. The variable domain in full, completed from reference TRBV18 and TRBJ1-5, reads NAGVMQNPRHLVRRRGQEARLRCSPMKGHSHVYWYRQLPEEGLKFMVYLQKENIIDESGMPKERFSAEFPKEGPSILRIQQVVRGDSAAYFCASSPASLRDQPQHFGDGTRLSIL.

V usage is TRBV5-4 and J usage is TRBJ1-1, with D perhaps matching TRBD1 (6 bases). CDR1 and CDR2 from the germline V gene are SGHNT and YYREEE (reference sequence). The V and J ends lost 4 bases and 2 bases respectively, with 12 bases between them. The CDR3 consists of 14 residues. CDR3 sequence: CASSRGGGNTEAFF. The CDR3 nucleotides read TGTGCCAGCAGCCGAGGGGGGGGAAACACTGAAGCTTTCTTT.